This T cell receptor (beta chain) was found in a study of OX40 agonist ivuxolimab in advanced cancers. Study information: Partial responses were achieved by three patients: one hepatocellular carcinoma, two cutaneous melanoma.

A remark on this clone: The target antigen is unknown.

Clones were read by immunoSEQ multiplex PCR, and TCRdb kept only the in-frame ones, dropping some. The repertoire includes about 64,000 clones, less than 95% of them detected once, and 5.2% sits in the top ten. Deletions cut 4 bases from V and 10 bases from J, with 13 bases between. The V gene's germline CDR1 is MDHEN and CDR2 SYDVKM. The CDR3 runs 12 residues. Study-wide findings and caveats: In the 0.1 to 3.0 mg/kg range, CD4+ and CD8+ blood T cells had expanded clonally by week 6. Relatively little clonal expansion, among the lowest observed, appeared in partial responders at 0.1-3.0 mg/kg. Researchers report that CD8+ T cells had, on average, more expanded clones than CD4+.

The rearrangement links TRBV28 to TRBJ1-2; D gene uncertain. Sequenced material: CD4+ or CD8+ T cells sorted from blood, taken in a trial of the OX40 agonist ivuxolimab. This sequence originates from an adult with an advanced solid tumor such as melanoma, head and neck, liver or kidney cancer. CDR3 in amino acids: CASSSTTSDYTF. The CDR3 DNA reads TGTGCCAGCAGTTCCACCACATCGGACTACACCTTC.